This T cell receptor beta chain comes out of a study of CD8+ T cells in alopecia areata. RNA extraction was followed by reverse transcription into cDNA, which acted as the sequencing template. Data came from immunoSEQ multiplex PCR; TCRdb stores just in-frame clones and leaves some out. The data hold more than 200,000 clones, with less than 80% observed a single time. The V gene end was trimmed by 2 bases and the J gene end by 5 bases; junction bases not matched to a gene: 5. This CDR3 comprises 13 residues. The germline CDR1 and CDR2 sequences are GTSNPN and SVGIG (reference sequence). Sequenced here: CD4+ T cells sorted from blood, sampled at week 0. This sequence was found in a human donor with alopecia areata. The chain joins TRBV30 to TRBJ2-7, with 8 bases that match TRBD1. The CDR3 sequence is CAWSIGQGHEQYF. In nucleotides, the CDR3 is TGTGCCTGGAGTATCGGACAGGGTCACGAGCAGTACTTC.